These 26 T cell receptor beta chains originate from one sample sequenced in a study of blood T cells in healthy people across ages. Sample-barcoded 5' priming and a J-beta primer mix drove a second PCR of 7 to 11 cycles. TCRdb used MiXCR to reprocess the 5' RACE reads, holding one entry per CDR3 protein. The table shows about 1.5 million distinct CDR3 sequences, with approximately 39% occurring only once. The sample comprised blood. The receptor set was obtained from a woman aged 18-29 years in good health.

The chain joins TRBV30 to TRBJ1-4; D is ambiguous. The CDR3 loop spans 14 amino acids. V shed 2 bases and J shed 8 bases, with 15 bases lying between them. CDR1 GTSNPN and CDR2 SVGIG come from the germline V gene (reference sequence). The CDR3 spells CAWSSLTVREKLFF. CDR3 nucleotide sequence: TGTGCCTGGAGTTCTTTGACGGTTCGGGAAAAACTGTTTTTT.

This clonotype was found a few times. This chain uses TRBV7-9 with TRBJ1-2; TRBD1 aligns across 9 bases. CDR1 and CDR2 (germline): SEHNR, FQNEAQ (reference sequence). The CDR3 consists of 17 residues. V shed 5 bases and J 7 bases; nucleotides not matched to a gene: 17. The CDR3 DNA reads as TGTGCCAGCAGCCCCGTGTTGAGAACAGGGGGCGCGGGTGGCTACACCTTC. Translation gives CASSPVLRTGGAGGYTF.

This clonotype was recorded a few times. The chain employs TRBV10-3 and TRBJ1-1; D call uncertain. CDR1 is ENHRY and CDR2 is SYGVKD in the germline V gene. The CDR3 runs 16 residues. Trimming removed 2 bases at V and 4 bases at J, with 17 bases between. CDR3 sequence: CAISEPGGGKVTEAFF. The CDR3 coding sequence is TGTGCCATCAGTGAGCCTGGTGGAGGGAAGGTCACTGAAGCTTTCTTT.

This clonotype was detected a few times. This chain uses TRBV6-1 with TRBJ1-5, with unresolved D. Trimming cost V 2 bases and J 0 bases, with 14 bases left between them. CDR3 length: 17 residues. The germline CDR1 and CDR2 sequences are MNHNS and SASEGT. In DNA, the CDR3 is TGTGCCAGCAGTGAACCGGATGGTGCGTATAGCAATCAGCCCCAGCATTTT. This codes for CASSEPDGAYSNQPQHF.

The chain carries TRBV6-5 and TRBJ2-7, with D possibly TRBD1 on 6 matching bases. Germline CDR1 and CDR2: MNHEY and SVGAGI. V lost 3 bases to trimming and J lost 5 bases, with 11 bases between them. The CDR3 is 13 residues long. The CDR3 reads CASSYTGCDEQYF. The CDR3 DNA reads TGTGCCAGCAGTTATACAGGGTGCGACGAGCAGTACTTC.

The rearrangement links TRBV4-3 to TRBJ1-2; D unclear. The germline gives CDR1 LGHNA, CDR2 YSLEER. The CDR3 consists of 15 residues. Trimming stripped 4 bases from V and 0 bases from J, with 12 bases between. This CDR3 reads CASSPVHPANYGYTF. The DNA for the CDR3 is TGCGCCAGCAGCCCGGTTCACCCAGCTAACTATGGCTACACCTTC.

This clonotype turned up a few times. The chain recombines TRBV7-2 with TRBJ1-1; D remains ambiguous. This CDR3 spans 13 amino acids. Germline values: CDR1 SGHTA, CDR2 FQGNSA. Between the trimmed V and J ends, which lost 5 bases and 4 bases, there was a span of 11 bases. Written as DNA, the CDR3 is TGTGCCAGCAGCGTAGTGTGGGGCACTGAAGCTTTCTTT. Translated, it gives CASSVVWGTEAFF.

There are a few counts of this clonotype. The chain is built from TRBV20-1 and TRBJ2-1; 9 bases align to TRBD2. The CDR3 is made up of 16 amino acids. After removal of 5 bases from V and 0 bases from J, the junction contained 8 bases not matched to a gene. CDR1 is DFQATT and CDR2 is SNEGSKA in the germline V gene (reference sequence). In DNA form, the CDR3 reads TGCAGTGCTCCCTCACTAGCGGGTAGCTCCTACAATGAGCAGTTCTTC. Protein sequence: CSAPSLAGSSYNEQFF.

This chain uses TRBV7-9 with TRBJ1-2; a weak D match, TRBD1 (6 bases). The CDR3 consists of 14 residues. Germline CDR1 reads SEHNR; CDR2 reads FQNEAQ (reference sequence). V lost 5 bases to trimming and J lost 4 bases, with 14 bases between them. The CDR3: CASSARGFGYGYTF. The DNA for the CDR3 is TGTGCCAGCAGCGCCAGGGGATTTGGCTATGGCTACACCTTC.

The gene calls are TRBV20-1 and TRBJ2-1, with TRBD2 as a possible D gene (6 bases). Germline CDR1 reads DFQATT; CDR2 reads SNEGSKA (reference sequence). The CDR3 contains 15 residues. Trimming pared 2 bases from V and 6 bases from J, leaving 17 bases between. This CDR3 is CSARPAGFHANEQFF. For the CDR3, the DNA is TGCAGTGCTAGACCAGCGGGCTTCCACGCCAATGAGCAGTTCTTC.

For this clonotype: A read error may produce the germline difference seen at one junction end. The V and J genes are TRBV5-6 and TRBJ1-4; the D is unclear. CDR1 is SGHDT, CDR2 YYEEEE, per germline. CDR3 size: 15 residues. CDR3 nucleotide sequence: TGTGCCGGCAGCCCAACCCGGCAAGGGAAGGAAAAACTGTTTTTT. Translation: CAGSPTRQGKEKLFF.

Only a few counts were recorded for this clonotype. The V gene is TRBV7-2, the J gene TRBJ2-3; D not certain. The germline V gene encodes CDR1 SGHTA and CDR2 FQGNSA. Trimming cost V 4 bases and J 6 bases, with 11 bases left between them. CDR3 size: 13 residues. CDR3 loop: CASSSTLIDTQYF. The CDR3 DNA is TGTGCCAGCAGCTCGACTTTAATTGATACGCAGTATTTT.

This clonotype was observed a few times. This sequence joins TRBV5-1 and TRBJ2-7; tentative D call: TRBD1 (5 bases). The CDR3 runs 15 residues. Germline lookup yields CDR1 SGHRS and CDR2 YFSETQ. V was pared by 0 bases and J by 0 bases, with 10 bases between. The CDR3 loop is CASSLGQGNSYEQYF. The DNA of the CDR3 is TGCGCCAGCAGCTTGGGCCAGGGCAACTCCTACGAGCAGTACTTC.

This clonotype was seen a few times. The V gene is TRBV15, the J gene TRBJ2-3; D unclear. The V end lost 0 bases, the J end lost 4 bases, and 5 bases lay between the germline ends. Germline loops: CDR1 LNHNV, CDR2 YYDKDF (reference sequence). The CDR3 has 13 amino acids. Written as DNA, the CDR3 is TGTGCCACCAGCAGAGAACCGGCAGATACGCAGTATTTT. It encodes CATSREPADTQYF.

J is TRBJ1-1 and V is TRBV9; D is unresolved. The CDR3 consists of 14 residues. Trimming pared 2 bases from V and 0 bases from J, leaving 8 bases between. Germline CDR1 reads SGDLS; CDR2 reads YYNGEE. The CDR3 nucleotides read TGTGCCAGCAGCGTGAGTCAGTTGAACACTGAAGCTTTCTTT. This encodes CASSVSQLNTEAFF. Supplemented by reference TRBV9 and TRBJ1-1, the full variable domain reads DSGVTQTPKHLITATGQRVTLRCSPRSGDLSVYWYQQSLDQGLQFLIQYYNGEERAKGNILERFSAQQFPDLHSELNLSSLELGDSALYFCASSVSQLNTEAFFGQGTRLTVV.

In this sample, this clonotype turned up a few times. V is TRBV27 and J is TRBJ1-2; 9 bases align to TRBD1. V lost 6 bases to trimming and J lost 3 bases; unmatched junction nucleotides: 5. The germline CDR1 and CDR2 sequences are MNHEY and SMNVEV (reference sequence). CDR3 length: 14 amino acids. CDR3 DNA sequence: TGTGCCAGCAGGAATAGGGACAGGGACTATGGCTACACCTTC. This gives the protein CASRNRDRDYGYTF.

There are a few counts of this clonotype. The chain links TRBV3-1 to TRBJ2-2, with TRBD1 matching 7 bases. CDR1 is LGHDT and CDR2 is YNNKEL in the germline V gene (reference sequence). This CDR3 is 17 amino acids long. V gave up 3 bases and J gave up 4 bases; unmatched junction bases: 11. CDR3 loop: CASSHRKDRSSTGELFF. The CDR3 bases are TGTGCCAGCAGCCACCGAAAGGACAGGTCAAGCACCGGGGAGCTGTTTTTT.

In its sample, this clonotype was seen a few times. V and J are TRBV5-6 and TRBJ2-6; D possibly matches TRBD1 or TRBD2 (5 bases each). This CDR3 comprises 14 residues. The V and J ends lost 3 bases and 13 bases respectively, with 17 bases between them. The germline V gene encodes CDR1 SGHDT and CDR2 YYEEEE. Here the CDR3 DNA reads TGTGCCAGCAGCTCGAGGGGACGTGTAGAGGTCCTGACTTTC. Its protein product is CASSSRGRVEVLTF.

This chain connects TRBV20-1 to TRBJ2-7; unclear D gene. Germline CDR1 is DFQATT and CDR2 is SNEGSKA (reference sequence). This CDR3 has 13 residues. Trimming shortened V by 6 bases and J by 7 bases, and 19 bases separated the two germline ends. In DNA form, the CDR3 reads TGCAGTGCCCAAACGGAAACCTACAATGAGCAGTACTTC. It is translated as CSAQTETYNEQYF.

The chain joins TRBV6-2 or TRBV6-3 to TRBJ2-2; 9 bases fit TRBD2. V was pared by 10 bases and J by 7 bases, with 7 bases of the junction left unmatched. Per germline, CDR1 MNHEY and CDR2 SVGEGT. This CDR3 is built from 13 residues. The CDR3 is CATRTSAGGELFF. For the CDR3, the DNA is TGTGCCACCAGGACTAGCGCCGGCGGGGAGCTGTTTTTT.

The gene calls are TRBV18 and TRBJ1-1, with D maybe TRBD1 (6 bases). The CDR3 is 15 residues long. V was clipped by 6 bases and J by 5 bases, with 19 bases between them. Germline-derived CDR1 and CDR2 are KGHSH and LQKENI. The CDR3 coding sequence is TGTGCCAGCTCGACCGGGCTCCAAGGGGGTACTGAAGCTTTCTTT. Protein: CASSTGLQGGTEAFF.

This chain uses TRBV5-1 with TRBJ2-7; D is possibly TRBD2 (6 bases). CDR3 size: 16 residues. Trimming pared 4 bases from V and 1 base from J, leaving 18 bases between. CDR1 and CDR2 from the germline V gene are SGHRS and YFSETQ. The CDR3 DNA reads TGCGCCAGCAGCGGATTAGCGGTATCGACTTCCTACGAGCAGTACTTC. It is translated as CASSGLAVSTSYEQYF. The full variable domain, in which reference TRBV5-1 and TRBJ2-7 provide the parts outside the CDR3, is KAGVTQTPRYLIKTRGQQVTLSCSPISGHRSVSWYQQTPGQGLQFLFEYFSETQRNKGNFPGRFSGRQFSNSRSEMNVSTLELGDSALYLCASSGLAVSTSYEQYFGPGTRLTVT.

The V and J genes are TRBV5-1 and TRBJ1-1, with D unresolved. Germline lookup yields CDR1 SGHRS and CDR2 YFSETQ. The CDR3 extends over 13 amino acids. V lost 0 bases, J lost 5 bases, and 8 bases lay in between. CDR3 sequence (DNA): TGCGCCAGCAGCTTGGGCTTCCAGACTGAAGCTTTCTTT. This translates into CASSLGFQTEAFF.

This clonotype appeared a few times. V usage is TRBV29-1 and J usage is TRBJ2-3; tentatively, D is TRBD2 (6 bases). V dropped 7 bases and J dropped 1 base, with 15 bases sitting between them. CDR3 length: 14 amino acids. Per the germline V gene, CDR1 is SQVTM and CDR2 is ANQGSEA. CDR3: CSAVVGGRTDTQYF. The CDR3 coding sequence is TGCAGCGCCGTGGTGGGAGGTCGCACAGATACGCAGTATTTT.

The rearrangement links TRBV6-5 to TRBJ2-5; 7 bases map to TRBD2. This CDR3 has 15 amino acids. Germline CDR1 MNHEY, CDR2 SVGAGI. V lost 7 bases to trimming and J lost 1 base; unmatched junction nucleotides: 9. CDR3 DNA sequence: TGTGCCAGCACCCTCAGCGGGGCCCCCCAAGAGACCCAGTACTTC. It specifies CASTLSGAPQETQYF.

J is TRBJ1-2 and V is TRBV2; D ambiguous. Trimming removed 6 bases from V and 4 bases from J, with 9 bases in between. Germline CDR1 and CDR2: SNHLY and FYNNEI. The CDR3 is made up of 12 amino acids. CDR3 sequence reads: CASRRPRYGYTF. CDR3 in DNA: TGTGCCAGCAGACGGCCCCGCTATGGCTACACCTTC.